Listed here is a single TCR beta chain. Its antigen is unidentified. Mismatch with germline at one junction end may stem from a read error. The data derive from a study of blood T cells in healthy people across ages. CDR1 is SGDLS and CDR2 is YYNGEE in the germline V gene. CDR3 length: 15 residues. Combining a sample-barcoded 5' primer with a J-beta primer mix, a second PCR ran for 7 to 11 cycles. One entry per CDR3 protein results from TCRdb running MiXCR on the 5' RACE reads. Of 1.5 million to 2 million distinct CDR3 sequences listed, almost 35% are singletons. The donors, healthy Caucasians from Russia, were aged 6 to 90. Overall study findings and caveats: Investigators treated diversity estimates from one million T cells as underestimates. Older age went with lower TCR beta diversity per million T cells, in a roughly linear way.

This receptor was obtained from a woman in her twenties or thirties in good health. The sample was blood. The chain has TRBV9 and TRBJ2-1; D remains ambiguous. The CDR3 loop is CTSSVGVLLYNEQFF. Written as DNA, the CDR3 is TGTACCAGCAGCGTAGGAGTACTACTTTACAATGAGCAGTTCTTC. Using reference TRBV9 and TRBJ2-1 for the parts outside the CDR3, the full variable domain is DSGVTQTPKHLITATGQRVTLRCSPRSGDLSVYWYQQSLDQGLQFLIQYYNGEERAKGNILERFSAQQFPDLHSELNLSSLELGDSALYFCTSSVGVLLYNEQFFGPGTRLTVL.